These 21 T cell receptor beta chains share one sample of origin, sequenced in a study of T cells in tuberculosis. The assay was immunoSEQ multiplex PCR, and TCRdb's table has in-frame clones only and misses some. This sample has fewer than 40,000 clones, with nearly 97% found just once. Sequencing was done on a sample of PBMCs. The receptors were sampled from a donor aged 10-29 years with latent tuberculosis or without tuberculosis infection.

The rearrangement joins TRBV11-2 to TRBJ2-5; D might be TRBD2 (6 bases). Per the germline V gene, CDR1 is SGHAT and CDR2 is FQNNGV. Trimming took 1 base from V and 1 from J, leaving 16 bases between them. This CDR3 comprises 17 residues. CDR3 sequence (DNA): TGTGCCAGCAGCTTAGCGCGGGGATCCCATTCCCAAGAGACCCAGTACTTC. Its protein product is CASSLARGSHSQETQYF.

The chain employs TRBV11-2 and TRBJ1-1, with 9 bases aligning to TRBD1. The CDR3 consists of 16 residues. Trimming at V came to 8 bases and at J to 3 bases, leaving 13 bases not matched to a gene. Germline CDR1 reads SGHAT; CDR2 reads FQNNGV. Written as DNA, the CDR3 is TGTGCCAGCTCCTTATGGGACAGGGTAATTTACACTGAAGCTTTCTTT. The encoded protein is CASSLWDRVIYTEAFF.

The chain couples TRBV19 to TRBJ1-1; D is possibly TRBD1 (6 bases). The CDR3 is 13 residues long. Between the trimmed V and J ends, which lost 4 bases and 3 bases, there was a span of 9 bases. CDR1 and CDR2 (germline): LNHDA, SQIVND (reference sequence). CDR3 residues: CASSNTGYTEAFF. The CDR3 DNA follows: TGTGCCAGTAGTAATACAGGGTACACTGAAGCTTTCTTT.

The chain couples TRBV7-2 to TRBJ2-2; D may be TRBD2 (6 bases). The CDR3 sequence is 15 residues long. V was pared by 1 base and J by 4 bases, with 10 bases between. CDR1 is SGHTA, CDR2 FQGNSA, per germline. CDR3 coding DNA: TGTGCCAGCAGCTTAGTTGGGGGAGGCACCGGGGAGCTGTTTTTT. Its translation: CASSLVGGGTGELFF.

The CDR3 region has the DNA TGTGCCTGCCAGGAAGCTTTCTTT. Protein sequence: CACQEAFF. The V gene is TRBV30, the J gene TRBJ1-1; D remains ambiguous. Trimming pared 6 bases from V and 8 bases from J, leaving 4 bases between. Germline loops: CDR1 GTSNPN, CDR2 SVGIG (reference sequence). This CDR3 has 8 residues. Combining the CDR3 with reference TRBV30 and TRBJ1-1 gives the whole variable domain SQTIHQWPATLVQPVGSPLSLECTVEGTSNPNLYWYRQAAGRGLQLLFYSVGIGQISSEVPQNLSASRPQDRQFILSSKKLLLSDSGFYLCACQEAFFGQGTRLTVV.

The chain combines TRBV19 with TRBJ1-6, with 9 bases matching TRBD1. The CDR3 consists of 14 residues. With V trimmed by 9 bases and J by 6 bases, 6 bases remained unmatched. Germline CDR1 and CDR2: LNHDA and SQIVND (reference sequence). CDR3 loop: CASTTGGSNSPLHF. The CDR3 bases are TGTGCCAGCACTACAGGGGGCTCTAATTCACCCCTCCACTTT.

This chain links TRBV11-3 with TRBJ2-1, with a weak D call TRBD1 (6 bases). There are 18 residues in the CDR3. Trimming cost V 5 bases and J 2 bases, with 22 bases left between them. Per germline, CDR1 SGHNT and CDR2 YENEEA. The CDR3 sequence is CASSVHPPGQGPYNEQFF. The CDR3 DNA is TGTGCCAGCAGCGTACACCCTCCGGGCCAGGGGCCCTACAATGAGCAGTTCTTC.

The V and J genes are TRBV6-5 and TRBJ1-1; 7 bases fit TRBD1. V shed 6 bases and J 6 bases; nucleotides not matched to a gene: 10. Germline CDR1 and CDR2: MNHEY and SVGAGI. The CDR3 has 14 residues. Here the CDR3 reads CASSPTGFLAEAFF. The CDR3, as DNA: TGTGCCAGCAGCCCGACAGGGTTTTTGGCTGAAGCTTTCTTT.

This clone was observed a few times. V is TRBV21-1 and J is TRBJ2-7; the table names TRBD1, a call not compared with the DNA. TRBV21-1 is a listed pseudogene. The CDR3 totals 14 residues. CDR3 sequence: CASSGTGGSYEQYF. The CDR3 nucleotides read TGTGCCAGCAGTGGGACAGGGGGCTCCTACGAGCAGTACTTC.

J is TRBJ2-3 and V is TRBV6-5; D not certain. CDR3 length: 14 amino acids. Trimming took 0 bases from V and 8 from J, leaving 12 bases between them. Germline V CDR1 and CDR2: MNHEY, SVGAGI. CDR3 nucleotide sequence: TGTGCCAGCAGTTACTCCTATGACCAGGCTACGCAGTATTTT. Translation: CASSYSYDQATQYF.

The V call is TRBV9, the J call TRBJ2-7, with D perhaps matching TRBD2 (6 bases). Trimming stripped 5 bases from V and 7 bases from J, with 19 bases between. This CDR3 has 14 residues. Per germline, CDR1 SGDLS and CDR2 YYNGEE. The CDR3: CASSHSTGVGEQYF. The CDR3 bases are TGTGCCAGCAGTCACAGCACGGGGGTGGGTGAGCAGTACTTC.

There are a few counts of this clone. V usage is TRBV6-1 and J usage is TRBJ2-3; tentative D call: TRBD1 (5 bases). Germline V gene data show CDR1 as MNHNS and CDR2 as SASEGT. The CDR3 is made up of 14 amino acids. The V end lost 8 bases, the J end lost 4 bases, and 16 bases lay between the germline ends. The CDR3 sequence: CASSYVGHADTQYF. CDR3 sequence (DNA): TGTGCCAGCTCCTACGTAGGACATGCAGATACGCAGTATTTT.

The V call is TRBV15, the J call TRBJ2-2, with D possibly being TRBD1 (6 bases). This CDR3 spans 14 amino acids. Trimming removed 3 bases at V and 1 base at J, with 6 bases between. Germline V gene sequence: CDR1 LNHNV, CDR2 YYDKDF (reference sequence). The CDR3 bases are TGTGCCACCAGCAGGGACAGGAACACCGGGGAGCTGTTTTTT. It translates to CATSRDRNTGELFF.

The CDR3 sequence is CASSLGGLWGKETQYF. The CDR3, as DNA: TGTGCCAGCAGCTTAGGGGGCCTTTGGGGAAAAGAGACCCAGTACTTC. This chain links TRBV9 with TRBJ2-5; 7 nucleotides match TRBD1. The J segment lost 3 bases and the V segment lost 4 bases, leaving 12 bases of the junction unmatched. Germline CDR1 is SGDLS and CDR2 is YYNGEE. This CDR3 contains 16 residues.

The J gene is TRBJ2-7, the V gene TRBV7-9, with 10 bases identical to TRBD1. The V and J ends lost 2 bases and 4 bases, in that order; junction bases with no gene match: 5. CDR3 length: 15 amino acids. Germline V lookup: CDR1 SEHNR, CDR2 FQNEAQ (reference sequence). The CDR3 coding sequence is TGTGCCAGCAGCTTACCGGGACAGGGGAAATACGAGCAGTACTTC. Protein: CASSLPGQGKYEQYF.

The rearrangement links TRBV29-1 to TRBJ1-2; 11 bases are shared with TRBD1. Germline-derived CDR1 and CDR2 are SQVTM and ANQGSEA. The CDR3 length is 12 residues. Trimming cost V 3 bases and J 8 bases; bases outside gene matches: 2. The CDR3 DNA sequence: TGCAGCGTTGACCGGACAGGGGGCGGCTACACCTTC. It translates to CSVDRTGGGYTF.

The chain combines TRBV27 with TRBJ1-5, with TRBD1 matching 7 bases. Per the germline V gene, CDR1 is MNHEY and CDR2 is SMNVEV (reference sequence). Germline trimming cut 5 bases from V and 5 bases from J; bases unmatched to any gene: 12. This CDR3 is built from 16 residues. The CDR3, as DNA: TGTGCCAGCAGTCCACGACAGGGTAGTTGGGATCAGCCCCAGCATTTT. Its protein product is CASSPRQGSWDQPQHF.

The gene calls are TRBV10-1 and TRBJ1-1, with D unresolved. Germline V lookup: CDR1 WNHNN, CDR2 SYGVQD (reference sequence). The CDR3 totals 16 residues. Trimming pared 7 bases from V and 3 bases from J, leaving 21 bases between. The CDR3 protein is CASTPLWEGSYTEAFF. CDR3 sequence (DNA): TGCGCCAGCACCCCACTCTGGGAGGGCTCGTACACTGAAGCTTTCTTT.

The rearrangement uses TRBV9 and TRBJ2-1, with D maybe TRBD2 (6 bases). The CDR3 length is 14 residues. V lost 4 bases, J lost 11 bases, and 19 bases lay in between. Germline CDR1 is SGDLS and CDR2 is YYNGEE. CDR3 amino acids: CASSPQLALGKQFF. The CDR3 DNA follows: TGTGCCAGCAGCCCCCAACTAGCCCTCGGGAAGCAGTTCTTC.

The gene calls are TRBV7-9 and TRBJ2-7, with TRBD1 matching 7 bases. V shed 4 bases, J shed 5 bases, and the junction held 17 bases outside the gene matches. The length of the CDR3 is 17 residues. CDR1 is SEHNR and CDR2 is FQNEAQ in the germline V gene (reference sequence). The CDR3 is CASSWDRLRQGDHEQYF. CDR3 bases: TGTGCCAGCAGCTGGGATAGGTTAAGACAGGGTGATCACGAGCAGTACTTC.

The CDR3 region has the DNA TGCGCCAGCAGCTTGTATCCCACAGATACGCAGTATTTT. Translation gives CASSLYPTDTQYF. The chain couples TRBV5-1 to TRBJ2-3; D not certain. CDR1 and CDR2 from the germline V gene are SGHRS and YFSETQ. Between the trimmed V and J ends, which lost 1 base and 2 bases, there was a span of 5 bases. The CDR3 consists of 13 residues.